This is a list of T cell receptor beta chains from one sample in a study of cytomegalovirus exposure and HLA in healthy donors. Here immunoSEQ multiplex PCR was the method, and the copy in TCRdb shows in-frame clones only, minus some. Of 150,000 to 200,000 clones in the sample, around three quarters were seen once. Sequencing was performed on PBMCs. The receptors were sampled from a woman in her forties or fifties in good health and CMV-seronegative. Both conserved end residues are trimmed from each CDR3. Not all rows give a size; the values are once, few, many and, for expanded clones, a class.

V gene: TRBV6-5; J gene: TRBJ2-7; clone size: few; CDR3 protein: ASSSSGVPSPYEQY
V gene: TRBV28; J gene: TRBJ2-7; clone size: .; CDR3 protein: ASTSGGRYEQY
V gene: TRBV5-5; J gene: TRBJ1-4; clone size: .; CDR3 protein: ASSPGGGEVEKLF
V gene: TRBV5-1; J gene: TRBJ2-5; clone size: .; CDR3 protein: ASSLGHSQETQY
V gene: TRBV10-3; J gene: TRBJ2-3; clone size: .; CDR3 protein: AIQRQAGGTDTQY
V gene: TRBV20-1; J gene: TRBJ1-4; clone size: few; CDR3 protein: SASSHEKLF
V gene: TRBV7-6; J gene: TRBJ2-5; clone size: .; CDR3 protein: ASSLVPVAGTKGETQY
V gene: TRBV2; J gene: TRBJ2-1; clone size: .; CDR3 protein: ASMEAGGYREQF
V gene: TRBV9; J gene: TRBJ2-3; clone size: .; CDR3 protein: ASSFGRASGSYTQY
V gene: TRBV21-1; J gene: TRBJ1-5; clone size: .; CDR3 protein: ASSKGQGRSNQPQH
V gene: TRBV28; J gene: TRBJ2-2; clone size: .; CDR3 protein: ASSFWDRGTGELF
V gene: TRBV21-1; J gene: TRBJ2-7; clone size: few; CDR3 protein: ANTARDRDAGSTYEQY
V gene: TRBV2; J gene: .; clone size: few; CDR3 protein: ASSPTGYEQY
V gene: TRBV29-1; J gene: TRBJ2-2; clone size: .; CDR3 protein: SVTLWGGRNTGELF
V gene: TRBV4-3; J gene: TRBJ2-2; clone size: .; CDR3 protein: ASSAGDTHTGELF
V gene: TRBV5-1; J gene: TRBJ1-4; clone size: .; CDR3 protein: ASSSGQPNEKLF
V gene: TRBV7-9; J gene: TRBJ2-5; clone size: .; CDR3 protein: ASSFYPGGGETQY
V gene: TRBV18; J gene: TRBJ1-1; clone size: .; CDR3 protein: ASSPKNGDTEAF
V gene: TRBV7-2; J gene: TRBJ2-2; clone size: .; CDR3 protein: ASSLKATGELF
V gene: TRBV7-2; J gene: TRBJ2-1; clone size: .; CDR3 protein: ASSFRPSGSYNEQF
V gene: TRBV27; J gene: TRBJ2-6; clone size: .; CDR3 protein: ASSLKAGRGISGANVLT
V gene: TRBV7-3; J gene: TRBJ2-1; clone size: .; CDR3 protein: ASSLRGDSRLHNEQF
V gene: TRBV5-1; J gene: TRBJ1-1; clone size: .; CDR3 protein: ASSPTALNTEAF
V gene: TRBV27; J gene: TRBJ1-2; clone size: .; CDR3 protein: ASSPEGALYYGYT
V gene: TRBV28; J gene: TRBJ2-1; clone size: .; CDR3 protein: ASSLSPAVPEQF
V gene: TRBV4-2; J gene: TRBJ2-5; clone size: .; CDR3 protein: ASSQGGRRETQY
V gene: TRBV29-1; J gene: TRBJ2-2; clone size: .; CDR3 protein: SAGVGRSNTGELF
V gene: TRBV5-8; J gene: TRBJ1-3; clone size: .; CDR3 protein: ASSLLLSGNTIY
V gene: TRBV7-9; J gene: TRBJ2-3; clone size: .; CDR3 protein: SSSLVQGRGDTQY
V gene: TRBV29-1; J gene: TRBJ1-1; clone size: .; CDR3 protein: SVSENTEAF
V gene: TRBV7-9; J gene: TRBJ1-2; clone size: .; CDR3 protein: ASSLADSTPNYGYT